The next 15 T cell receptor beta chains were all read from a single sample in a study of T cell responses to AZD1222 COVID-19 vaccine (dated by TCRdb to about 2021). What the time point label conveys for this sample: baseline before first vaccination. To prepare the library, the immunoSEQ multiplex PCR assay was applied. Imported from immuneACCESS, the table was reduced by TCRdb to in-frame sequences with V and J called. These copies leave out some clones; in studies compared against another copy, an unresolved V gene accounts for under half, and the cause of the remainder is not known. This sample lists some 130,000 clones; approximately 84% were detected once. The ten largest account for about 4% of the sample. The sequencing here drew on peripheral blood, taken on day 0 of AZD1222 vaccination. Receptors were obtained from an adult in good health.

The rearrangement links TRBV5-1 to TRBJ2-7; D is possibly TRBD1 or TRBD2 (5 bases each). The germline V gene has CDR1 SGHRS and CDR2 YFSETQ. There are 13 residues in the CDR3. V was shortened by 1 base and J by 4 bases, with 9 bases between the two germline ends. The CDR3 nucleotides are TGCGCCAGCAGCTTGCGCGAGGGGTACGAGCAGTACTTC. Amino acids: CASSLREGYEQYF.

The chain combines TRBV28 with TRBJ1-1; D not certain. The V end was cut by 4 bases, the J end by 6 bases, with 9 bases between. Germline CDR1 is MDHEN and CDR2 is SYDVKM. The CDR3 is made up of 12 amino acids. As DNA, the CDR3 is TGTGCCAGCAGTTCCCAGGCCGCTGAAGCTTTCTTT. Translation gives CASSSQAAEAFF.

This sequence joins TRBV5-5 and TRBJ1-1; maybe TRBD1 (6 bases). From germline, CDR1 is SGHKS and CDR2 YYEKEE (reference sequence). V lost 2 bases and J 1 base, leaving 15 bases between the germline ends. CDR3 length: 16 residues. The CDR3 loop is CASSFQGRWKNTEAFF. As DNA, the CDR3 is TGTGCCAGCAGCTTTCAGGGGCGCTGGAAGAACACTGAAGCTTTCTTT.

J is TRBJ1-1 and V is TRBV15; no clear D. Deletions cut 0 bases from V and 6 bases from J, with 5 bases between. CDR3 length: 12 residues. Germline CDR1 is LNHNV and CDR2 is YYDKDF (reference sequence). This CDR3 reads CATSRDQAEAFF. The CDR3 region has the DNA TGTGCCACCAGCAGAGATCAGGCTGAAGCTTTCTTT.

The chain carries TRBV29-1 and TRBJ1-1; D not resolved. This CDR3 comprises 11 residues. The germline CDR1 and CDR2 sequences are SQVTM and ANQGSEA. Trimming took 0 bases from V and 5 from J, leaving 4 bases between them. The CDR3 nucleotides are TGCAGCGTTGAAGAGCAAACTGAAGCTTTCTTT. Translating gives CSVEEQTEAFF. Full variable domain (rest looked up from reference TRBV29-1 and TRBJ1-1): SAVISQKPSRDICQRGTSLTIQCQVDSQVTMMFWYRQQPGQSLTLIATANQGSEATYESGFVIDKFPISRPNLTFSTLTVSNMSPEDSSIYLCSVEEQTEAFFGQGTRLTVV.

J is TRBJ2-5 and V is TRBV14, with a possible D match to TRBD2 (6 bases). V lost 0 bases to trimming and J lost 1 base, with 12 bases between them. The CDR3 loop spans 16 amino acids. The V gene's germline CDR1 is SGHDN and CDR2 FVKESK. The CDR3 region has the DNA TGTGCCAGCAGCCAAGATGGACTAACGTTCCAAGAGACCCAGTACTTC. Its protein product is CASSQDGLTFQETQYF. The full variable domain, rest sourced from reference TRBV14 and TRBJ2-5, is EAGVTQFPSHSVIEKGQTVTLRCDPISGHDNLYWYRRVMGKEIKFLLHFVKESKQDESGMPNNRFLAERTGGTYSTLKVQPAELEDSGVYFCASSQDGLTFQETQYFGPGTRLLVL.

V usage is TRBV27 and J usage is TRBJ1-5, with D perhaps matching TRBD1 (6 bases). V was cut by 5 bases and J by 3 bases, with 20 bases left in between. Germline values: CDR1 MNHEY, CDR2 SMNVEV (reference sequence). CDR3 size: 17 residues. The DNA for the CDR3 is TGTGCCAGCAGTCAAAGAGGGGGGAGAGGGGACAATCAGCCCCAGCATTTT. Encoded protein: CASSQRGGRGDNQPQHF.

The rearrangement joins TRBV28 to TRBJ2-6, with D possibly being TRBD2 (5 bases). The germline V gene encodes CDR1 MDHEN and CDR2 SYDVKM. Trimming took off 3 bases at V and 7 bases at J, with 13 bases between the two ends. The CDR3 consists of 15 residues. The CDR3 loop reads CASSLGWETANVLTF. CDR3 nucleotides: TGTGCCAGCAGTTTGGGTTGGGAGACCGCCAACGTCCTGACTTTC.

This clone has only one observation. The chain uses TRBV27 and TRBJ2-1, with 8 positions matching TRBD2. CDR1 and CDR2 from the germline V gene are MNHEY and SMNVEV (reference sequence). The CDR3 has 14 amino acids. J lost 6 bases, V lost 2 bases, and 3 bases had no gene match. The CDR3 sequence: CASSLAGGLNEQFF. The CDR3 DNA reads TGTGCCAGCAGTTTAGCGGGGGGCCTCAATGAGCAGTTCTTC.

The genes are TRBV19 and TRBJ2-1; TRBD1 matches 11 bases. The V gene end was trimmed by 3 bases and the J gene end by 2 bases; junction bases not matched to a gene: 3. The CDR3 length is 16 residues. Germline V gives CDR1 LNHDA, CDR2 SQIVND (reference sequence). CDR3 nucleotides: TGTGCCAGTAGTATTTTGGGACAGGGGGCCTACAATGAGCAGTTCTTC. Translated: CASSILGQGAYNEQFF.

This chain links TRBV5-1 with TRBJ2-7; TRBD1 matches 8 bases. The CDR3 runs to 14 residues. Germline CDR1 and CDR2: SGHRS and YFSETQ. Trimming removed 0 bases from V and 4 bases from J; junction bases left unmatched: 3. CDR3 nucleotide sequence: TGCGCCAGCAGCTTGGTTCAGGGGGCTTACGAGCAGTACTTC. Translated, it gives CASSLVQGAYEQYF.

This CDR3 reads CASRRTGRTYEQYF. As DNA, the CDR3 is TGTGCCAGTAGGCGGACAGGGCGGACCTACGAGCAGTACTTC. The chain joins TRBV19 to TRBJ2-7, with 8 bases identical to TRBD1. Germline V gene data show CDR1 as LNHDA and CDR2 as SQIVND (reference sequence). This CDR3 contains 14 residues. V shed 6 bases, J shed 2 bases, and the junction held 6 bases outside the gene matches.

The genes are TRBV18 and TRBJ1-1; 7 nucleotides agree with TRBD1. Germline V gene sequence: CDR1 KGHSH, CDR2 LQKENI. With V trimmed by 3 bases and J by 7 bases, 8 bases remained unmatched. The length of the CDR3 is 14 residues. CDR3 bases: TGTGCCAGCTCACCGCGACAGGGTGGAGGTGAAGCTTTCTTT. The encoded protein is CASSPRQGGGEAFF.

As DNA, the CDR3 is TGCGCCAGCAGCTTTAGCTCGAACACTGAAGCTTTCTTT. This translates into CASSFSSNTEAFF. V and J are TRBV5-1 and TRBJ1-1; D is unresolved. Trimming cost V 2 bases and J 1 base, with 6 bases left between them. This CDR3 is 13 amino acids long. The germline V gene has CDR1 SGHRS and CDR2 YFSETQ.

The V call is TRBV15, the J call TRBJ1-4, with D possibly matching TRBD1 (6 bases). Germline CDR1 and CDR2: LNHNV and YYDKDF (reference sequence). The CDR3 extends over 14 amino acids. Deletions cut 1 base from V and 8 bases from J, with 11 bases between. CDR3 sequence reads: CATSRGGAEEKLFF. The DNA for the CDR3 is TGTGCCACCAGCAGAGGGGGGGCGGAGGAAAAACTGTTTTTT.